The sequence of this TCR beta chain was determined in a study of blood T cell repertoires in COVID-19. CDR1 is LNHDA, CDR2 SQIVND, per germline (reference sequence). Germline trimming cut 8 bases from V and 4 bases from J; bases unmatched to any gene: 5. The CDR3 sequence is 14 residues long. Repertoires were generated with immunoSEQ multiplex PCR, while TCRdb's copy carries only in-frame clones and drops some. This repertoire shows 45,000 to 60,000 clones, under 85% found once; its top ten account for less than 2%. Sequencing was performed on peripheral blood. The clonotype originates from a woman aged 60-70 years with acute or convalescent COVID-19. This chain uses TRBV19 with TRBJ1-3, with TRBD1 matching 10 bases. The CDR3 DNA reads as TGTGCCAGTGACGACAGGGGGCCAGGAAACACCATATATTTT. Translation gives CASDDRGPGNTIYF.